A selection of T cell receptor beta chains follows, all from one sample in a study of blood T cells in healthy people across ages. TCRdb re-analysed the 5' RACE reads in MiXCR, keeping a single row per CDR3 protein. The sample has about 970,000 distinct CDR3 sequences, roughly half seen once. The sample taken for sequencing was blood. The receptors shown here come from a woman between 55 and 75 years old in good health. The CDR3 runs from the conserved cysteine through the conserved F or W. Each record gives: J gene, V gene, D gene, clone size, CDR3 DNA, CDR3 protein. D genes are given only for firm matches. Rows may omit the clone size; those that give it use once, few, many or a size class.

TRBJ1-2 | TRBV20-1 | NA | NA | TGCAGTGCCAGCAGGGCCAGGGCACAAAAGAACTATGGCTACACCTTC | CSASRARAQKNYGYTF
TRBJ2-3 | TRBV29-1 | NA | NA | TGCAGCGTTGGGCGGGGCGAGGGAGATACGCAGTATTTT | CSVGRGEGDTQYF
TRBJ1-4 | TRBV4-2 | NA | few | TGTGCCAGCAGCCAAGAGACAGGCCCGTGTGGACTGTTTTTT | CASSQETGPCGLFF
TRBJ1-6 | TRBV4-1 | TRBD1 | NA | TGCGCCAGCAGCCTCATCCCCCTGACAGGGGATTGGTCACCCCTCCACTTT | CASSLIPLTGDWSPLHF
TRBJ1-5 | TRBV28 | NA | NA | TGTGCCAGCAGAGGAGGGTTGGTAAGCAATCAGCCCCAGCATTTT | CASRGGLVSNQPQHF
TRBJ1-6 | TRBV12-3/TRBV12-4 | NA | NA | TGTGCCAGCAGCCGAAACAGGACTGTGCCCCTCCACTTT | CASSRNRTVPLHF
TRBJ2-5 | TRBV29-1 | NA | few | TGCAGCTATTACCCCACGGGGGGCTCTGAGACCCAGTACTTC | CSYYPTGGSETQYF
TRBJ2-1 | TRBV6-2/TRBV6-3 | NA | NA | TGTGCCAGCAGTTACTTCCGGAAGACCTACAATGAGCAGTTCTTC | CASSYFRKTYNEQFF
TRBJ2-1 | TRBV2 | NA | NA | TGTGCCAGCAGTGTGAGTGAGCAGTTCTTC | CASSVSEQFF
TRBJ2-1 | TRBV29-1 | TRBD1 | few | TGCAGCGTCCAGGGGGACACCTACAATGAGCAGTTCTTC | CSVQGDTYNEQFF
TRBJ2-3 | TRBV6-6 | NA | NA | TGTGCCAGCGGTTACAGAGACACAGATACGCAGTATTTT | CASGYRDTDTQYF
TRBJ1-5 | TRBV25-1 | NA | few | TGTGCCAGCAGTGACTTACAGGGAGGGGGTCAGCCCCAGCATTTT | CASSDLQGGGQPQHF
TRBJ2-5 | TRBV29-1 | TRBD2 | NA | TGCAGTCTAATGGGGGGGGAATGGGATTTGGGACAAGAGACCCAGTACTTC | CSLMGGEWDLGQETQYF
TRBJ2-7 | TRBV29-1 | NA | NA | TGCAGCGTGGGACCTCAGGAGGAAGAGCAGTACTTC | CSVGPQEEEQYF
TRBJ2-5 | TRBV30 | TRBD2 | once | TGTGCCTGGACCCTAGGGTCGGGGGGGATTCAGACCCAGTACTTC | CAWTLGSGGIQTQYF
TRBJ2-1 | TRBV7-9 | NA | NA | TGTGCCAGCAGCTTAAAATGGGGACACAGCTCCTACAATGAGCAGTTCTTC | CASSLKWGHSSYNEQFF
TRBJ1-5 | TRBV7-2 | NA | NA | TGTGCCAGCAGCCCGCCAGCTTACAGCAATCAGCCCCAGCATTTT | CASSPPAYSNQPQHF
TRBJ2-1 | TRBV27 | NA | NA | TGTGCCAGCAGTTTGTGGGCCAGAGACTACGAGCAGTGCTTC | CASSLWARDYEQCF
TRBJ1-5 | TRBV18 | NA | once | TGTGCCAGCTCACCCTCGGGACAAGACAATCAGCCCCAGCATTTT | CASSPSGQDNQPQHF
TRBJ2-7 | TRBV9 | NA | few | TGTGCCAGCAGCGTGACTGGATCGGACGAGCAGTACTTC | CASSVTGSDEQYF
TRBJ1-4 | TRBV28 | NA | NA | TGTGCCAGCAGCCCCCGGGGGCGAGCAACTAATGAAAAACTGTTTTTT | CASSPRGRATNEKLFF
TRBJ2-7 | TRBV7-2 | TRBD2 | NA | TGTGCCAGCAGCTTGGGACTAGCTGTTCGGAATGAGCAGTACTTC | CASSLGLAVRNEQYF
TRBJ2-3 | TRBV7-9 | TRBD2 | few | TGTGCCAGCAGCCCTCAGATAGCGGGAGGGCCAGATACGCAGTATTTT | CASSPQIAGGPDTQYF
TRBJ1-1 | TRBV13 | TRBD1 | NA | TGTGCCAGCAGCTACAGGGGGGTGGGAGACGCTTTCTTT | CASSYRGVGDAFF
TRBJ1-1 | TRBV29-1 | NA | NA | TGCAGCGTAACCAGAGGGAACACTGAAGCTTTCTTT | CSVTRGNTEAFF
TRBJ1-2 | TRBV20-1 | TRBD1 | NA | TGCAGTGCCAGATCCGGGACAGGGGCTAACTATGGCTACACCTTC | CSARSGTGANYGYTF
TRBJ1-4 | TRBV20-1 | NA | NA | TGCAGTGCTAGTGTCCAGGCAACTAATGAAAAACTGTTTTTT | CSASVQATNEKLFF
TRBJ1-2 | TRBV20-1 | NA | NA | TGCAGTGCTAGAGAGGGGACCTATGGCTACACCTTC | CSAREGTYGYTF
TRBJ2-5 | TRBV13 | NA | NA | TGTGCCAGCAAGGACGGGATCCGAGAGACCCAGTACTTC | CASKDGIRETQYF
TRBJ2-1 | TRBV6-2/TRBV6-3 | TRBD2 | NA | TGTGCCAGCAGCCCGAGCGGCGGGAGGACCAATGAGCAGTTCTTC | CASSPSGGRTNEQFF
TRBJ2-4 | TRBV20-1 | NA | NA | TGCAGTGCTAGAACGGGACACCCGGGAGCCAAAAACATTCAGTACTTC | CSARTGHPGAKNIQYF
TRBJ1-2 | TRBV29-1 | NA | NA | TGCAGCGGCTCCTGGACCTCAGGCTATGGCTACACCTTC | CSGSWTSGYGYTF
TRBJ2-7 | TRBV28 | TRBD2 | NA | TGTGCCAGCAGTGGGGAGGGCAGGGCCTCCTACGAGCAGTACTTC | CASSGEGRASYEQYF
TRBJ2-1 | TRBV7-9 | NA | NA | TGTGCCATCAGCCTCACCCAGGGGAATGAGCAGTTCTTC | CAISLTQGNEQFF
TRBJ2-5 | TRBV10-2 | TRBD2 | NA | TGCGCCAGCATGACTAGCGGCCAGAGAGAGACCCAGTACTTC | CASMTSGQRETQYF
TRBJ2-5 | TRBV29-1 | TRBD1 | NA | TGCAGCGTCGAACCGACAGGGGGTGTTTTTACGGAGACCCAGTACTTC | CSVEPTGGVFTETQYF
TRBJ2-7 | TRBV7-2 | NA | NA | TGTGCCAGCAGCTTGAGGATGGGACCCGACTACTACGAGCAGTACTTC | CASSLRMGPDYYEQYF
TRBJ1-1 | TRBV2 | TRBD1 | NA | TGTGCCAACCAGGGGGCAGCGGCTTTCTTT | CANQGAAAFF
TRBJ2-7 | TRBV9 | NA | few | TGTGCCAGCAGCGCTTCATGGGGTAGCGCCTACGAGCAGTACTTC | CASSASWGSAYEQYF
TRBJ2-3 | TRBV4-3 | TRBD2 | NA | TGCGCCAGCAGCCAGGCGAGACTAGCCCAATTCGCAGATACGCAGTATTTT | CASSQARLAQFADTQYF
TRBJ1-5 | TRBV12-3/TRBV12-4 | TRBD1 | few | TGTGCCAGCAGCGAACTGACAGGGCCGAATCAGCCCCAGCATTTT | CASSELTGPNQPQHF
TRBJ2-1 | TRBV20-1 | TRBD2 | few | TGCAGTGCTAGAGTGGGGACTAGCGGCCTTCTATCTGAGCAGTTCTTC | CSARVGTSGLLSEQFF
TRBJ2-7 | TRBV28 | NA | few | TGTGCCAGCACCGTAACCGGGCCCTCCTACGAGCAGTACTTC | CASTVTGPSYEQYF
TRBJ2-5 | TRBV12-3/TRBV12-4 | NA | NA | TGTGCCAGCAGTTTGTTGGGAGGTTTCCAAGAGACCCAGTACTTC | CASSLLGGFQETQYF
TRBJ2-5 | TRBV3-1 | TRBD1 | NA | TGTGCCAGCAGCCACTACAGGGGGCAACGTGAAGAGACCCAGTACTTC | CASSHYRGQREETQYF
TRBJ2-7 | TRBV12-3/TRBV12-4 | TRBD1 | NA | TGTGCCAGCAGAAAACAGGGGGTAGGCTCCTACGAGCAGTACTTC | CASRKQGVGSYEQYF
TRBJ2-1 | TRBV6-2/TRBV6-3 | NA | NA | TGTGCCAGCAGTTTGTTCTTCGGATACAATGAGCAGTTCTTC | CASSLFFGYNEQFF
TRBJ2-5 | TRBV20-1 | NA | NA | TGCAGTGCAACTAGTGGGCAGGGACCTCAAGAGACCCAGTACTTC | CSATSGQGPQETQYF
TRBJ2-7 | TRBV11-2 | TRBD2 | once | TGTGCCAGCAGCTTAGATGGCGGGAGTTACTACAATGAGCAGTACTTC | CASSLDGGSYYNEQYF
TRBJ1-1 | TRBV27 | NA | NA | TGTGCCAGCACCTCGTTGGGCCGTCGGCCTGAAGCTTTCTTT | CASTSLGRRPEAFF
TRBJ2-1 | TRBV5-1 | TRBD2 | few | TGCGCCAGCAGCTTATCCGGGACTAGCGTTAACAATGAGCAGTTCTTC | CASSLSGTSVNNEQFF
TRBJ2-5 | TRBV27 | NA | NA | TGTGCCAGCAGTTTATGGACAAGGCAAGAGACCCAGTACTTC | CASSLWTRQETQYF
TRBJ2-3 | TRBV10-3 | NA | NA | TGTGCCATCAGTGATGTTACGGGGGAGCAGTATTTT | CAISDVTGEQYF
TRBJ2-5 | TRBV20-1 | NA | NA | TGCAGTGCTGGGACGGTGGAGACCCAGTACTTC | CSAGTVETQYF
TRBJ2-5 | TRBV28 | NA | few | TGTGCCAGCAGGGTTCCTTATGGGGTCGGGGAGACCCAGTACTTC | CASRVPYGVGETQYF
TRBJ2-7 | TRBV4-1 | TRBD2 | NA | TGCGCCAGCAGCCCCCCTAGCGGGAACTCCTACGAGCAGTACTTC | CASSPPSGNSYEQYF
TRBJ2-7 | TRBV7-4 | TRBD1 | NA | TGTGCCAGCAGCCCTAAGACAGGGGGATCATGCGAGCAGTACTTC | CASSPKTGGSCEQYF